This T cell receptor beta chain is drawn from a study of OX40 agonist ivuxolimab in advanced cancers. Describing the broader study: The costimulatory receptor OX40 (CD134) was targeted by ivuxolimab, a fully human IgG2 agonistic monoclonal antibody. Intravenous ivuxolimab was administered to patients every 2 weeks at six dose levels: 0.01, 0.1, 0.3, 1.5, 3 and 10 mg/kg. The paper describes the monotherapy dose-escalation part (N ≈ 49 patients) of the phase I trial of ivuxolimab. Partial responses were achieved by three dose-escalation patients, of whom one had hepatocellular carcinoma and two had cutaneous melanoma. A male proportion of about 79% and a mean age of about 60 years, ranging from about 20 to 79, were recorded for the dose-escalation cohort. Of the roughly 51 patients in dose escalation, 19 had hepatocellular carcinoma, around 15 had melanoma, 9 had renal cell carcinoma and 9 had head and neck cancer. The purpose of peripheral TCRbeta sequencing was to test whether ivuxolimab changed TCR sequence diversity and led to clonal T-cell expansion. Prior anti-PD-1, anti-PD-L1 or anti-CTLA-4 therapy was permitted, and approximately 40% of dose-escalation patients had received checkpoint inhibitors. The study at large found these results: At doses of 0.1 to 3.0 mg/kg, clonal expansion of both CD4+ and CD8+ T cells in blood was seen between baseline and week 6. After ivuxolimab, CD8+ T cells had more expanded clones than CD4+ T cells on average. In the 0.1-3.0 mg/kg groups, partial responders were among the patients with the lowest normalized peripheral clonal expansion, particularly in CD8+ T cells. Low levels of normalized T-cell clonal expansion were also seen in some patients who did not respond. The antigen specificity of the clonally expanded peripheral T cells was not determined.

There are 15 amino acids in the CDR3, from cysteine to phenylalanine inclusive. Only CDR3 DNA is held: 45 bases, read in frame from base 1. The trim is 5 bases for V and 7 bases for J, with a gap of 18 bases between the germline ends. For CDR1 and CDR2, the germline V gene lists MDHEN and SYDVKM. To sequence the TCRbeta CDR3 region, genomic DNA was isolated from the sorted cells. The immunoSEQ Assay was used to sequence the TCRbeta CDR3 regions. Drawn from immuneACCESS, this table holds only the in-frame rearrangements with V and J called that TCRdb kept. Clones are partly lost; checked studies trace under half to an unresolved V gene and leave the rest unexplained. The sample includes about 46,000 clones, with approximately 86% observed a single time. Approximately 10% of the sample is held by the ten biggest clonotypes. The trial excluded patients who had a history of autoimmune disease or who were on systemic immunosuppression. Peripheral blood for TCR sequencing was collected from all dose cohorts at baseline, on cycle 4 day 1, and on cycle 7 day 1. The samples were taken from a phase I, first-in-human, multicenter, open-label dose-escalation trial of ivuxolimab. Adults with locally advanced or metastatic melanoma, renal cell carcinoma, hepatocellular carcinoma or head and neck squamous cell carcinoma were enrolled in the trial. Before TCR sequencing, CD4+ T cells and CD8+ T cells from peripheral blood were sorted into separate populations.

In regard to this clone: Its antigen specificity is not known. Per-base quality was not reported, and no clone a single base away is much larger than it.

Material: CD4+ or CD8+ T cells sorted from blood, obtained in a trial of the OX40 agonist ivuxolimab. This sequence uses TRBV28 and TRBJ2-1, and possibly TRBD2, on 6 matching bases. The TCR comes from an adult with an advanced solid tumor such as melanoma, head and neck, liver or kidney cancer. The CDR3 in this case is CASSADQAGRNEQFF. The sequenced DNA: TGTGCCAGCAGTGCGGATCAGGCGGGGAGGAATGAGCAGTTCTTC. Where the CDR3 stops, the reference TRBV28 and TRBJ2-1 genes take over; the full variable domain is DVKVTQSSRYLVKRTGEKVFLECVQDMDHENMFWYRQDPGLGLRLIYFSYDVKMKEKGDIPEGYSVSREKKERFSLILESASTNQTSMYLCASSADQAGRNEQFFGPGTRLTVL.